In this sample, the clone carrying this T cell receptor beta chain turned up a few times. The antigen remains undetermined. Unique molecular identifiers were in the cDNA, with template-switch universal primer binding. MiXCR, run by TCRdb on the 5' RACE reads, gives a single entry per CDR3 protein. Of about 690,000 distinct CDR3 sequences in the sample, around 6% were seen once. The record originates from a study of identical twins. General observations from the study: Those out-of-frame alpha sequences shared by twins showed an excess of low generation probability. Cord blood beta clonotypes present at high abundance carried fewer insertions; no such pattern appeared in memory repertoires.

V lost 5 bases and J 2 bases, leaving 16 bases between the germline ends. CDR3 length: 15 amino acids. Germline CDR1 SGHTA, CDR2 FQGNSA. This clonotype was sampled from a man younger than 35 in good health. This rearrangement joins TRBV7-2 to TRBJ2-7, with D unresolved. The sequenced sample was naive T cells sorted from blood. CDR3 sequence reads: CASSLSSAAPYEQYF. Here the CDR3 DNA reads TGTGCCAGCAGCCTGTCGTCGGCGGCCCCCTACGAGCAGTACTTC.